These 21 T cell receptor beta chains share one sample of origin, sequenced in a study of cytomegalovirus exposure and HLA in healthy donors. PCR involved 60 Vbeta and 13 Jbeta primers. Produced via immunoSEQ multiplex PCR; TCRdb's table is partial and in-frame only. The sample records around 81,000 clones, 63% being singletons. Sequencing was performed on PBMCs. The source of these receptors is a man aged 25-45 years in good health and CMV-seropositive.

The table lists this clone with a few counts. This chain links TRBV28 with TRBJ1-2; TRBD1 is a possible D gene (5 bases). V shed 3 bases and J shed 2 bases, with 13 bases lying between them. The CDR3 totals 15 residues. Germline CDR1 is MDHEN and CDR2 is SYDVKM. This CDR3 reads CASSFPLTVNYGYTF. CDR3 nucleotide sequence: TGTGCCAGCAGTTTTCCCCTGACAGTAAACTATGGCTACACCTTC.

Relative to its sample, this clone is medium-sized. The sample contains more than one DNA sequence encoding this CDR3. The chain has TRBV5-1 and TRBJ1-1; D is unclear. Germline V CDR1 and CDR2: SGHRS, YFSETQ. CDR3 length equals 13 residues. V lost 4 bases, J lost 1 base, and 8 bases lay in between. CDR3 nucleotide sequence: TGCGCCAGCAGCCCCTCTACGAACACTGAAGCTTTCTTT. This gives the protein CASSPSTNTEAFF.

The chain recombines TRBV6-5 with TRBJ2-1; D is possibly TRBD1 (7 bases). CDR1 is MNHEY and CDR2 is SVGAGI in the germline V gene. The CDR3 totals 14 residues. V was trimmed by 3 bases and J by 8 bases, leaving 14 bases between them. CDR3 nucleotides: TGTGCCAGCAGTTATGGCAGGGGGGCTGATGAGCAGTTCTTC. Amino acid sequence: CASSYGRGADEQFF.

The chain uses TRBV9 and TRBJ1-1; 8 nucleotides align to TRBD1. The germline V gene encodes CDR1 SGDLS and CDR2 YYNGEE. J lost 8 bases, V lost 0 bases, and 6 bases had no gene match. The CDR3 contains 14 residues. CDR3: CASSVGVGQGEAFF. In DNA form, the CDR3 reads TGTGCCAGCAGCGTAGGAGTAGGACAGGGCGAAGCTTTCTTT.

Only a few counts were recorded for this clone. This chain links TRBV11-2 with TRBJ2-3; 7 bases map to TRBD1. The germline V gene encodes CDR1 SGHAT and CDR2 FQNNGV. V was clipped by 6 bases and J by 0 bases; unmatched bases: 9. The CDR3 contains 16 residues. CDR3 DNA sequence: TGTGCCAGCAGTACTGGGACAGCCGCTAGCACAGATACGCAGTATTTT. It yields the protein CASSTGTAASTDTQYF.

J is TRBJ1-2 and V is TRBV2; TRBD1 agrees at 8 bases. The germline CDR1 and CDR2 sequences are SNHLY and FYNNEI. Losses at the gene ends were 3 bases for V and 4 bases for J; bases not matched to a gene: 4. The CDR3 runs to 14 residues. Here the CDR3 reads CASSDNRGSYGYTF. The CDR3 region has the DNA TGTGCCAGCAGTGATAACAGGGGGTCCTATGGCTACACCTTC.

This clone was seen only a few times. V usage is TRBV28 and J usage is TRBJ2-3; 8 bases line up with TRBD2. J was trimmed by 3 bases and V by 3 bases; bases with no gene match: 8. CDR3 length equals 16 residues. Germline V gene data show CDR1 as MDHEN and CDR2 as SYDVKM. The CDR3 bases are TGTGCCAGCAGTTTTGAGCTAGCGGGTGTAACAGATACGCAGTATTTT. Encoded protein: CASSFELAGVTDTQYF.

J is TRBJ2-7 and V is TRBV10-3, with D uncertain. V was trimmed by 7 bases and J by 1 base, leaving 8 bases between them. Germline assignment: CDR1 ENHRY and CDR2 SYGVKD. This CDR3 contains 12 residues. In DNA, the CDR3 is TGTGCCATCATGGGCAGTTCCTACGAGCAGTACTTC. It codes for CAIMGSSYEQYF.

This chain connects TRBV28 to TRBJ1-5; unclear D gene. This CDR3 is 15 amino acids long. CDR1 and CDR2 (germline): MDHEN, SYDVKM. Trimming took off 3 bases at V and 0 bases at J, with 9 bases between the two ends. As DNA, the CDR3 is TGTGCCAGCAGTTTCGGCGGTTATAGCAATCAGCCCCAGCATTTT. It encodes CASSFGGYSNQPQHF. Full variable domain (remainder filled in from reference TRBV28 and TRBJ1-5): DVKVTQSSRYLVKRTGEKVFLECVQDMDHENMFWYRQDPGLGLRLIYFSYDVKMKEKGDIPEGYSVSREKKERFSLILESASTNQTSMYLCASSFGGYSNQPQHFGDGTRLSIL.

The chain recombines TRBV7-2 with TRBJ1-4; D unresolved. V was trimmed by 1 base and J by 5 bases, leaving 5 bases between them. CDR1 is SGHTA and CDR2 is FQGNSA in the germline V gene. The CDR3 runs 13 residues. CDR3 DNA: TGTGCCAGCAGCTTAGGGGCAAATGAAAAACTGTTTTTT. Translated, it gives CASSLGANEKLFF.

This clone occurred once. The chain couples TRBV2 to TRBJ2-2; 7 nucleotides line up with TRBD1. This CDR3 has 15 residues. With V trimmed by 5 bases and J by 7 bases, 10 bases remained unmatched. Germline CDR1 SNHLY, CDR2 FYNNEI. The CDR3 region has the DNA TGTGCCAGCAGTCTGACAGGGTTGGTTAACGGGGAGCTGTTTTTT. This codes for CASSLTGLVNGELFF. Full variable domain (remainder filled in from reference TRBV2 and TRBJ2-2): EPEVTQTPSHQVTQMGQEVILRCVPISNHLYFYWYRQILGQKVEFLVSFYNNEISEKSEIFDDQFSVERPDGSNFTLKIRSTKLEDSAMYFCASSLTGLVNGELFFGEGSRLTVL.

The chain carries TRBV5-1 and TRBJ1-1, with D perhaps TRBD1 (6 bases). The germline V gene has CDR1 SGHRS and CDR2 YFSETQ. CDR3 length: 14 amino acids. Trimming took 4 bases from V and 5 from J, leaving 15 bases between them. The DNA of the CDR3 is TGCGCCAGCAGCCCGCAACAGGGTTTGACTGAAGCTTTCTTT. It encodes CASSPQQGLTEAFF.

This chain links TRBV7-9 with TRBJ2-1; 8 positions agree with TRBD2. The CDR3 contains 15 residues. With 2 bases clipped from V and 2 bases from J, the junction kept 2 bases outside the gene matches. The germline V gene encodes CDR1 SEHNR and CDR2 FQNEAQ (reference sequence). The CDR3 loop is CASSLTGGPYNEQFF. For the CDR3, the DNA is TGTGCCAGCAGCTTAACGGGGGGGCCCTACAATGAGCAGTTCTTC.

This clone was picked up a small number of times. The V and J genes are TRBV4-1 and TRBJ2-3; the match to TRBD2 covers 9 bases. V shed 0 bases, J shed 3 bases, and the junction held 7 bases outside the gene matches. The CDR3 is made up of 17 amino acids. Germline values: CDR1 MGHRA, CDR2 YSYEKL. CDR3 protein: CASSQENLAGITDTQYF. CDR3 bases: TGCGCCAGCAGCCAAGAGAACCTAGCGGGGATTACAGATACGCAGTATTTT.

V and J are TRBV5-1 and TRBJ2-4; D is possibly TRBD1 (6 bases). The CDR3 length is 20 residues. The V gene's germline CDR1 is SGHRS and CDR2 YFSETQ. V was clipped by 1 base and J by 0 bases, with 23 bases between them. CDR3 in amino acids: CASSLRGRTDFSLAKNIQYF. CDR3 nucleotide sequence: TGCGCCAGCAGCTTGAGGGGTAGGACAGACTTTAGCCTAGCCAAAAACATTCAGTACTTC.

J is TRBJ1-5 and V is TRBV12-5, with TRBD1 matching over 8 bases. J gave up 7 bases and V 1 base, and 3 bases lay outside the gene matches. Germline V lookup: CDR1 LGHNT, CDR2 FRNRAP. The CDR3 contains 14 residues. CDR3 DNA sequence: TGTGCTAGTGGTTTGGGGACAGGGAGACAGCCCCAGCATTTT. Translated, it gives CASGLGTGRQPQHF.

This clone was seen more than once but under ten times. The V gene is TRBV7-9, the J gene TRBJ2-3, with D perhaps TRBD1 (5 bases). V shed 3 bases and J shed 2 bases, with 9 bases lying between them. The CDR3 totals 14 residues. Germline V lookup: CDR1 SEHNR, CDR2 FQNEAQ (reference sequence). CDR3 in DNA: TGTGCCAGCAGCTTTGGACACCTCACAGATACGCAGTATTTT. It translates to CASSFGHLTDTQYF.

The chain joins TRBV7-9 to TRBJ2-4, with 8 bases identical to TRBD2. The V gene end was trimmed by 0 bases and the J gene end by 2 bases; junction bases not matched to a gene: 6. Germline CDR1 reads SEHNR; CDR2 reads FQNEAQ (reference sequence). CDR3 length: 17 amino acids. The CDR3 DNA follows: TGTGCCAGCAGCTTAGCAAGGGCGGGGGGCCCCAAAAACATTCAGTACTTC. Translation: CASSLARAGGPKNIQYF.

CDR3 coding DNA: TGTGCCAGCAGTCGAAGCGGGAGCCCCGGGGAGCTGTTTTTT. It translates to CASSRSGSPGELFF. The chain joins TRBV28 to TRBJ2-2, with 8 bases lining up with TRBD2. The CDR3 contains 14 residues. Germline-derived CDR1 and CDR2 are MDHEN and SYDVKM. The trim removed 5 bases at V and 6 bases at J, leaving 5 bases unmatched. Together with reference TRBV28 and TRBJ2-2, the CDR3 gives the full variable domain: DVKVTQSSRYLVKRTGEKVFLECVQDMDHENMFWYRQDPGLGLRLIYFSYDVKMKEKGDIPEGYSVSREKKERFSLILESASTNQTSMYLCASSRSGSPGELFFGEGSRLTVL.

The chain links TRBV15 to TRBJ2-1; TRBD2 aligns across 9 bases. CDR3 size: 17 residues. With 4 bases clipped from V and 2 bases from J, the junction kept 9 bases outside the gene matches. Per the germline V gene, CDR1 is LNHNV and CDR2 is YYDKDF (reference sequence). CDR3 loop: CATSTAPVAGAYNEQFF. For the CDR3, the DNA is TGTGCCACCAGCACAGCCCCCGTAGCGGGGGCCTACAATGAGCAGTTCTTC.

This clone occurred a few times. This chain uses TRBV4-3 with TRBJ2-3; possibly TRBD1 for D (5 bases). Trimming pared 0 bases from V and 2 bases from J, leaving 9 bases between. The CDR3 totals 15 residues. CDR1 is LGHNA, CDR2 YSLEER, per germline. CDR3 nucleotides: TGCGCCAGCAGCCAAGATGGACAAGACACAGATACGCAGTATTTT. This gives the protein CASSQDGQDTDTQYF.